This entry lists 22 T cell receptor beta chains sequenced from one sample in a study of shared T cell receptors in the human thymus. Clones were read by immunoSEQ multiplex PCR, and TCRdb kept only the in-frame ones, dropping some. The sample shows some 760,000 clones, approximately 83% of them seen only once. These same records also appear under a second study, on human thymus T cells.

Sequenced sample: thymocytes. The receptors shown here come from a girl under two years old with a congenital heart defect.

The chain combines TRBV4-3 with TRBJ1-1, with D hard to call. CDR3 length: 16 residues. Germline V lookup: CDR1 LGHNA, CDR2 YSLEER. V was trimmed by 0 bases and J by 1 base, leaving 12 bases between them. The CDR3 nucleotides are TGCGCCAGCAGCCAAGATCGCCTCCCAGGGAACACTGAAGCTTTCTTT. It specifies CASSQDRLPGNTEAFF.

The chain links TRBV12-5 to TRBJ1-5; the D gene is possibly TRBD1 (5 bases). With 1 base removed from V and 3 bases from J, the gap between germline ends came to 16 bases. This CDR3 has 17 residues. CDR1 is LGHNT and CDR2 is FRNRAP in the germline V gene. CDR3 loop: CASGLAYLDSYNQPQHF. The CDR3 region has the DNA TGTGCTAGTGGTTTGGCCTACCTCGACAGCTACAATCAGCCCCAGCATTTT.

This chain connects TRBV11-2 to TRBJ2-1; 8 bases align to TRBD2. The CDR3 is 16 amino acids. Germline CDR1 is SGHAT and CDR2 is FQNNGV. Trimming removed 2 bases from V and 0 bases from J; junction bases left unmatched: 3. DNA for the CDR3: TGTGCCAGCAGCTTACCGGGGGGGCTCTCCTACAATGAGCAGTTCTTC. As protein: CASSLPGGLSYNEQFF.

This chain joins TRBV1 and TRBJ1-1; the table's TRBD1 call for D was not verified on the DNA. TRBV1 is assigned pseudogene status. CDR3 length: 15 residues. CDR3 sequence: CTSSQGIGPNTEAFF. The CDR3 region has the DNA TGCACCAGCAGCCAAGGAATTGGGCCGAACACTGAAGCTTTCTTT.

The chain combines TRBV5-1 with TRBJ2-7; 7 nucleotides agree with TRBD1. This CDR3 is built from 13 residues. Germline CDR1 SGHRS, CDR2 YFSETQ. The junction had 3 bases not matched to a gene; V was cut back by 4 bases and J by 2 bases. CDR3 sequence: CASSRTGAYEQYF. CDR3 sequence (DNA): TGCGCCAGCAGCCGGACAGGAGCCTACGAGCAGTACTTC.

The CDR3 loop reads CASSQDDWGQGVGNTIYF. The CDR3 DNA reads TGCGCCAGCAGCCAAGATGACTGGGGACAGGGGGTGGGAAACACCATATATTTT. J is TRBJ1-3 and V is TRBV4-3, with 11 bases identical to TRBD1. Germline trimming cut 0 bases from V and 4 bases from J; bases unmatched to any gene: 8. The length of the CDR3 is 18 residues. Per germline, CDR1 LGHNA and CDR2 YSLEER.

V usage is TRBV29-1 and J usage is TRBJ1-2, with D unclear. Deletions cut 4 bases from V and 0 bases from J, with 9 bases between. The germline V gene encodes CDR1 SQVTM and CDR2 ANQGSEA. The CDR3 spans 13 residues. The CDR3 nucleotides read TGCAGCGTTGTGGACTCCCCTAACTATGGCTACACCTTC. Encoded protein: CSVVDSPNYGYTF.

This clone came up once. The CDR3 here is CAIPGEGMNTEAFF. The CDR3, as DNA: TGTGCCATCCCAGGGGAGGGGATGAACACTGAAGCTTTCTTT. The chain combines TRBV10-3 with TRBJ1-1; possibly TRBD1 for D (6 bases). The germline V gene has CDR1 ENHRY and CDR2 SYGVKD. CDR3 size: 14 residues. V lost 8 bases to trimming and J lost 0 bases, with 13 bases between them.

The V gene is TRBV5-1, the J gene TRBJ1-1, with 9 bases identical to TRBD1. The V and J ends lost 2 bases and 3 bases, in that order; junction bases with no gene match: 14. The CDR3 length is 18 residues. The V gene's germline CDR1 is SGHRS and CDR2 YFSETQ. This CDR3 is CASSFDRGQGKLYTEAFF. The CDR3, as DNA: TGCGCCAGCAGCTTTGATAGAGGACAGGGGAAATTGTACACTGAAGCTTTCTTT.

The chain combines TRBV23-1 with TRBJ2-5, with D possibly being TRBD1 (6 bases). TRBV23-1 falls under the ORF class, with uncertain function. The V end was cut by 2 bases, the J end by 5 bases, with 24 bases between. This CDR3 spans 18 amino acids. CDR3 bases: TGCGCCAGCAGTCAACACGAGGATAGACAGGTTAACCGGGAGACCCAGTACTTC. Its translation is CASSQHEDRQVNRETQYF.

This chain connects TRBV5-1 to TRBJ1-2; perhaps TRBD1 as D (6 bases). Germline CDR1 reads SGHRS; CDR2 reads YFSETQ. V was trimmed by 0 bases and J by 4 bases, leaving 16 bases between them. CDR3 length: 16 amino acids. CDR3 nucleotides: TGCGCCAGCAGCTTGGCGGGGGGGGCGCATCGCTATGGCTACACCTTC. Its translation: CASSLAGGAHRYGYTF.

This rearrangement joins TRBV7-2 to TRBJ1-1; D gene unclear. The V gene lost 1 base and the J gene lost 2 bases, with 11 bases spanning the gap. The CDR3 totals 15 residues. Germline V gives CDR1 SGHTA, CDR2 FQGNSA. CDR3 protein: CASSLDPGCNTEAFF. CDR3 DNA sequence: TGTGCCAGCAGCTTAGATCCGGGATGTAACACTGAAGCTTTCTTT.

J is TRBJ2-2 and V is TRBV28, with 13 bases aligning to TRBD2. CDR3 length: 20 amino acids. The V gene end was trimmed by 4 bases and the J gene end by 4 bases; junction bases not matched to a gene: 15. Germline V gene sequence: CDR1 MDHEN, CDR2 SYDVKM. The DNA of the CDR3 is TGTGCCAGCAGTTCCCCCGTCCCGGGACTAGCGGGGATACCCACCGGGGAGCTGTTTTTT. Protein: CASSSPVPGLAGIPTGELFF.

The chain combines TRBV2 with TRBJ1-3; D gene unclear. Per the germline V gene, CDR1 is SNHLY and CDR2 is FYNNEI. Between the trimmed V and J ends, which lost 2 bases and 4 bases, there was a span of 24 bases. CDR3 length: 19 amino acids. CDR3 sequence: CASSEREQFVLLLGNTIYF. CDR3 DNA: TGTGCCAGCAGTGAACGGGAACAGTTCGTCCTCCTTCTCGGAAACACCATATATTTT.

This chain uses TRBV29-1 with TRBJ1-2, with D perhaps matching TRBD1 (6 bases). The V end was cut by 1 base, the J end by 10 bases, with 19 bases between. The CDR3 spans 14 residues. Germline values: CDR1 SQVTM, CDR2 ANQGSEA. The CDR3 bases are TGCAGCGTTGAAGGACGACAGGACCCCTTCTACTACACCTTC. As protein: CSVEGRQDPFYYTF.

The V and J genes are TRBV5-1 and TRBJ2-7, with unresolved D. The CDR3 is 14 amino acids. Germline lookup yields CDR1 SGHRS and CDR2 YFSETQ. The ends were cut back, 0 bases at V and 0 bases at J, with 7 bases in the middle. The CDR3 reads CASSLVSTSYEQYF. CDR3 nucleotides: TGCGCCAGCAGCTTGGTGAGTACCTCCTACGAGCAGTACTTC.

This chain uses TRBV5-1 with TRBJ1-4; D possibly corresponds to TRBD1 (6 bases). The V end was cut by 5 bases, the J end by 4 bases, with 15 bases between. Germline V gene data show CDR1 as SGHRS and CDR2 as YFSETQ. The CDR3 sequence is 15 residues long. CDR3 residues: CASRVRGGNNEKLFF. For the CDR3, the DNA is TGCGCCAGCAGGGTTCGGGGGGGCAATAATGAAAAACTGTTTTTT.

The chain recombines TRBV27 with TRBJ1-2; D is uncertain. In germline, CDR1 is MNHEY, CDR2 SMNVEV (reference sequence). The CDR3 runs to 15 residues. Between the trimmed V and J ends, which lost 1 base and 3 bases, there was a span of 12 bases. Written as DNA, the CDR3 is TGTGCCAGCAGTTTATATCCCGGACTCCACTATGGCTACACCTTC. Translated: CASSLYPGLHYGYTF.

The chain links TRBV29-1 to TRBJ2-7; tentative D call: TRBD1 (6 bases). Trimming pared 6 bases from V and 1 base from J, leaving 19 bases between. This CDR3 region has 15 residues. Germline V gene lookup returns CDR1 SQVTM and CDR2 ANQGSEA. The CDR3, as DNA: TGCAGCGTGGCACTTAGCAGACAGGTGTCCTACGAGCAGTACTTC. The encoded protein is CSVALSRQVSYEQYF.

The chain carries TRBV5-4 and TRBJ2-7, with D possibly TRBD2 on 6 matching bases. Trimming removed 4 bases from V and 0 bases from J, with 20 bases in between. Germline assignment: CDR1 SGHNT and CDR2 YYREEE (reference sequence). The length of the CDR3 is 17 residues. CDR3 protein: CASSLAVGGNSSYEQYF. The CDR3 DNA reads TGTGCCAGCAGCCTCGCAGTCGGGGGTAATAGCTCCTACGAGCAGTACTTC.

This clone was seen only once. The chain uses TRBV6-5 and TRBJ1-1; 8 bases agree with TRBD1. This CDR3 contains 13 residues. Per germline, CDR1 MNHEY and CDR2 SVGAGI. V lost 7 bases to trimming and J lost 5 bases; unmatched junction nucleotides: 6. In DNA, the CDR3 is TGTGCCAGCATCAGACAGGGGAGAACTGAAGCTTTCTTT. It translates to CASIRQGRTEAFF.

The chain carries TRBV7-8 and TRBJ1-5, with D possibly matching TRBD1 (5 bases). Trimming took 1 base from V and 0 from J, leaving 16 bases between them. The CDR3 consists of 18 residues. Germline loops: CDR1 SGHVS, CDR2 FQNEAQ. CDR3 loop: CASSLGVWRGTSNQPQHF. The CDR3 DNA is TGTGCCAGCAGCTTAGGGGTTTGGCGGGGCACTAGCAATCAGCCCCAGCATTTT. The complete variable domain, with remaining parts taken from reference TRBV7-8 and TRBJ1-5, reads GAGVSQSPRYKVAKRGQDVALRCDPISGHVSLFWYQQALGQGPEFLTYFQNEAQLDKSGLPSDRFFAERPEGSVSTLKIQRTQQEDSAVYLCASSLGVWRGTSNQPQHFGDGTRLSIL.